This is a list of T cell receptor beta chains from one sample in a study of blood T cell repertoires in COVID-19. Repertoires were generated with immunoSEQ multiplex PCR, while TCRdb's copy carries only in-frame clones and drops some. The table lists about 300,000 clones, about 87% of them singletons. Sequenced input: peripheral blood. The receptors here all came from a woman in her twenties or thirties who had recovered from COVID-19. The CDR3 runs from the conserved cysteine through the conserved F or W. Fields, in order: J gene, D gene, V gene, clone size, CDR3 DNA, CDR3 protein. A D gene is named only where the DNA matches it firmly. Only part of the rows carry a size: once, few, many, or a class if the clone is expanded.

>TRBJ2-7|.|TRBV7-3|.
TGTGCCAGCAGTAAACAGGAGACCGGTGAGCAGTACTTC
CASSKQETGEQYF
>TRBJ2-3|.|TRBV27|.
TGTGCCAGCAGTACGGCTCGAAACAGGGCAGATACGCAGTATTTT
CASSTARNRADTQYF
>TRBJ1-2|.|TRBV19|.
TGTGCCAGTACCATACAAATATCTTTCTATGGCTACACCTTC
CASTIQISFYGYTF
>TRBJ2-2|.|TRBV19|.
TGTGCCAGTAACCGGGGTCCTGACACCGGGGAGCTGTTTTTT
CASNRGPDTGELFF
>TRBJ1-3|.|TRBV6-6|.
TGTGCCAGCAGTCAGGGGTTCGCCCCATCTGGAAACACCATATATTTT
CASSQGFAPSGNTIYF
>TRBJ1-5|TRBD1|TRBV19|.
TGTGCCAGTAGTATAGAGGACAGGGTCGGACAGCCCCAGCATTTT
CASSIEDRVGQPQHF
>TRBJ2-7|.|TRBV19|.
TGTGCCAGTAGTCAGGTCCACTCCTACGAGCAGTACTTC
CASSQVHSYEQYF
>TRBJ2-3|.|TRBV4-2|.
TGTGCCAGCAGCCAAGTAGTAGGAGGGGGGGCAGATACGCAGTATTTT
CASSQVVGGGADTQYF
>TRBJ2-7|TRBD1|TRBV5-5|.
TGTGCCAGCAGCTCCTACATTGACAGGGCGGAAGAGCAGTACTTC
CASSSYIDRAEEQYF
>TRBJ1-1|.|TRBV28|.
TGTGCCAGCAGGTTGACTTTTATAGCTTTCTTT
CASRLTFIAFF
>TRBJ2-5|.|TRBV5-1|.
TGCGCCAGTACGCAGGGTCCCCAAGAGACCCAGTACTTC
CASTQGPQETQYF
>TRBJ2-7|.|TRBV4-3|few
TGCGCCAGCAGCCAGCTGTTTGGGCCACCCGGCTACGAGCAGTACTTC
CASSQLFGPPGYEQYF
>TRBJ2-3|TRBD2|TRBV6-2/TRBV6-3|.
TGTGCCAGCAGCCTCGTCTTAGCGGGGGCTCACACAGATACGCAGTATTTT
CASSLVLAGAHTDTQYF
>TRBJ2-1|TRBD1|TRBV29-1|.
TGCAGCGTTGAAGGGGGACAGGGGGCGGGCAATGAGCAGTTCTTC
CSVEGGQGAGNEQFF
>TRBJ2-7|.|TRBV5-4|.
TGTGCCAGCAGCTTGGATTGGCAGAAAGAGCAGTACTTC
CASSLDWQKEQYF
>TRBJ1-1|.|TRBV15|.
TGTGCCACCAGCAGAGATGCGCTAGGCGCCACTGAAGCTTTCTTT
CATSRDALGATEAFF
>TRBJ2-3|.|TRBV7-3|.
TGTGCCAGCAGTTGGGCGAGGGAAGATACGCAGTATTTT
CASSWAREDTQYF
>TRBJ2-1|.|TRBV13|.
TGTGCCAGCAGCGAAGGCGGCCTCATTTGGTACAATGAGCAGTTCTTC
CASSEGGLIWYNEQFF
>TRBJ1-1|.|TRBV4-1|.
TGCGCCAGCAGCCAATTTGTACAGTTGAACACTGAAGCTTTCTTT
CASSQFVQLNTEAFF
>TRBJ2-7|TRBD2|TRBV30|.
TGTGCCTGGACCCCGGGACTAACGACCTACGAGCAGTACTTC
CAWTPGLTTYEQYF
>TRBJ2-3|.|TRBV6-2/TRBV6-3|once
TGTGCCAGCAGTTTGGTACAGACCACAGATACGCAGTATTTT
CASSLVQTTDTQYF
>TRBJ2-7|TRBD2|TRBV5-1|.
TGCGCCAGCAGCTTGGGGCTAGCGGGGCGACCCTACGAGCAGTACTTC
CASSLGLAGRPYEQYF
>TRBJ1-4|.|TRBV19|.
TGTGCCAGTAGTATTGGGCCAGGGCGTAATGAAAAACTGTTTTTT
CASSIGPGRNEKLFF
>TRBJ1-1|TRBD1|TRBV5-8|.
TGTGCCAGCAGCATAAGGGACAGCTACATATCGAACACTGAAGCTTTCTTT
CASSIRDSYISNTEAFF
>TRBJ2-3|TRBD2|TRBV7-3|.
TGTGCCAGCAGCCGCGCAGCGGGGGGAACAGATACGCAGTATTTT
CASSRAAGGTDTQYF
>TRBJ1-2|TRBD1|TRBV2|.
TGTGCCAGCACACCGGACAGGGCTTGGGTTGGCTACACCTTC
CASTPDRAWVGYTF
>TRBJ1-2|TRBD1|TRBV7-3|.
TGTGCCAGCAGCGCCGCCGGGGACAGGGGTGGAGGAGACTATGGCTACACCTTC
CASSAAGDRGGGDYGYTF
>TRBJ2-2|.|TRBV6-5|.
TGTGCCAGCAGTTCCAGGGTCTCTATAAACACCGGGGAGCTGTTTTTT
CASSSRVSINTGELFF
>TRBJ1-5|TRBD1|TRBV28|.
TGTGCCAGCAGCACAACAGGGGGCCTCCGGACCCAGCATTTT
CASSTTGGLRTQHF
>TRBJ2-3|.|TRBV18|.
TGTGCCAGCTCACCGGCCCACAATAGCGGTCGGGGCACAGATACGCAGTATTTT
CASSPAHNSGRGTDTQYF
>TRBJ2-3|TRBD2|TRBV5-1|.
TGCGCCAGCAGCTTGATCTGGCGGGGGGCTGCAGATACGCAGTATTTT
CASSLIWRGAADTQYF
>TRBJ1-2|TRBD1|TRBV24-1|few
TGTGCCACCAGTGACCAGGACAGGGGGCATGGCTACACCTTC
CATSDQDRGHGYTF
>TRBJ2-5|.|TRBV5-1|.
TGCGCCAGCAGCTTGCAGGTATGGACAGTACAAGAGACCCAGTACTTC
CASSLQVWTVQETQYF
>TRBJ2-5|.|TRBV27|.
TGTGCCAGCAGTTTAGCGGTCTCGGAGACCCAGTACTTC
CASSLAVSETQYF
>TRBJ2-5|.|TRBV27|.
TGTGCCAGCAGAACAGGGTCCTCGGGAGAGACCCAGTACTTC
CASRTGSSGETQYF
>TRBJ2-2|TRBD2|TRBV30|.
TGTGCCTGGAGACTAGCGGGTACCGGGGAGCTGTTTTTT
CAWRLAGTGELFF
>TRBJ1-5|.|TRBV18|.
TGTGCCAGCTCACAGGGGGTCATTAGCAATCAGCCCCAGCATTTT
CASSQGVISNQPQHF
>TRBJ1-4|.|TRBV18|.
TGTGCCAGCTCACCACAGATGGGCAGAGAAAAACTGTTTTTT
CASSPQMGREKLFF
>TRBJ1-6|.|TRBV6-5|.
TGTGCCAGCAGCCCGAGTGCTAATTCACCCCTCCACTTT
CASSPSANSPLHF
>TRBJ2-1|TRBD1|TRBV6-6|.
TGTGCCAGCAGTTACTCCACAGGGGTTCCCTACAATGAGCAGTTCTTC
CASSYSTGVPYNEQFF
>TRBJ2-2|TRBD2|TRBV27|.
TGTGCCAGCAGTTTTTGGGGCGGGGGGAACACCGGGGAGCTGTTTTTT
CASSFWGGGNTGELFF
>TRBJ1-5|TRBD1|TRBV6-2/TRBV6-3|once
TGTGCCAGCAGCCGGCGGACAGGCTACAATCAGCCCCAGCATTTT
CASSRRTGYNQPQHF